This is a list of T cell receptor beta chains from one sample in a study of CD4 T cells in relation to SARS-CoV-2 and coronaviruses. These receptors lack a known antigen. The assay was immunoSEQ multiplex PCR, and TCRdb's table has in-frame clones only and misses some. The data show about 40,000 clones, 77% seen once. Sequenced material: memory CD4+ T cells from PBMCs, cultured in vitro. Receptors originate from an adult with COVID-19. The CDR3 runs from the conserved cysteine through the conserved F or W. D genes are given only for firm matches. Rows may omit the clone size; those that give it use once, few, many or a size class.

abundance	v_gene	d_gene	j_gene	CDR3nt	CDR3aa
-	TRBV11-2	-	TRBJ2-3	TGTGCCAGCAGCTTAGCGGGAAGAACAGATACGCAGTATTTT	CASSLAGRTDTQYF
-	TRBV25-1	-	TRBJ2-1	TGTGCCAGCAGTGAAGCAGGATCCTACAATGAGCAGTTCTTC	CASSEAGSYNEQFF
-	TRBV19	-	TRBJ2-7	TGTGCCAGTAAGCGGTACTCCTACGAGCAGTACTTC	CASKRYSYEQYF
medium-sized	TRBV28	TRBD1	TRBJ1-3	TGTGCCAGCAGTAGACCGGGACAGGGACACTCTGGAAACACCATATATTTT	CASSRPGQGHSGNTIYF
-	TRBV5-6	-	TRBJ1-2	TGTGCCAGCAGCTTACCAGGGGCTCCCTATGGCTACACCTTC	CASSLPGAPYGYTF
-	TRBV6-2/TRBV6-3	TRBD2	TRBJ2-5	TGTGCCAGCAGTTACTCGAGCAGCGGGAGGTGGCAAGAGACCCAGTACTTC	CASSYSSSGRWQETQYF
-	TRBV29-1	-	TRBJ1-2	TGCAGCGTTGTGAGATCTACCAATCGCGGCTACACCTTC	CSVVRSTNRGYTF
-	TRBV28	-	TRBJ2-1	TGTGCCAGCAGTACCCCAAACAGGGAAAAGGAGCAGTTCTTC	CASSTPNREKEQFF
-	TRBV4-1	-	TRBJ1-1	TGCGCCAGCAGCCCCCGAACCCCCTTCGACACTGAAGCTTTCTTT	CASSPRTPFDTEAFF
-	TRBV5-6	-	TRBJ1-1	TGTGCCAGCAGCTTTTTCCGGGCGGGGTCGATTGGAGAAGCTTTCTTT	CASSFFRAGSIGEAFF
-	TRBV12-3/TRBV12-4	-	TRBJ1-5	TGTGCCAGCAGTTCCCCAAATCAGCCCCAGCATTTT	CASSSPNQPQHF
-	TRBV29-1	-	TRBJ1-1	TGCAGCGCCGGGGGGGCCTTGAACACTGAAGCTTTCTTT	CSAGGALNTEAFF
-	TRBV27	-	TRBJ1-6	TGTGCCAGCAGTTTAGGGCGGCTTAATTCACCCCTCCACTTT	CASSLGRLNSPLHF
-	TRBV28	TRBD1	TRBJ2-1	TGTGCCAGCAGTTTCGGGACAGGGGCCATGGCTCACAATGAGCAGTTCTTC	CASSFGTGAMAHNEQFF
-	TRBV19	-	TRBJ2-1	TGTGCCAGTAGGACTACTAGCTACTCCTACAATGAGCAGTTCTTC	CASRTTSYSYNEQFF
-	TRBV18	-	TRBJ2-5	TGTGCCAGCCGAAGCGACAGCCAAGAGACCCAGTACTTC	CASRSDSQETQYF
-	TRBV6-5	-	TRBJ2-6	TGTGCCAGCAGTTACAAAGTTTTCTCTGGGGCCAACGTCCTGACTTTC	CASSYKVFSGANVLTF
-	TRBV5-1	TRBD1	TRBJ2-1	TGCGCCAGCAGCTTGCAGGGGGCGAATGATGAGCAGTTCTTC	CASSLQGANDEQFF
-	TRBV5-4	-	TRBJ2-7	TGTGCCAGCAGCTACGCCTACGAGCAGTACTTC	CASSYAYEQYF
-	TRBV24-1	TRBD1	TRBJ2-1	TGTGCCACCAGTGACCGGACAGGGCTCGAGCAGTTCTTC	CATSDRTGLEQFF
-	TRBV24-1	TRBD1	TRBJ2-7	TGTGCCACCAGTGATCCACAGGGGCGGACGGACGAGCAGTACTTC	CATSDPQGRTDEQYF
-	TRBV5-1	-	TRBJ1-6	TGCGCCAGCAACGACGGGGGAAATTCACCCCTCCACTTT	CASNDGGNSPLHF
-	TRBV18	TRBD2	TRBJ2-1	TGTGCCAGCTCACCAATAGCGGGAAGCTACAATGAGCAGTTCTTC	CASSPIAGSYNEQFF
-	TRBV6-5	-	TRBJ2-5	TGTGCCAGCAGTTACGGGACCGGGGGAGCAGAGACCCAGTACTTC	CASSYGTGGAETQYF
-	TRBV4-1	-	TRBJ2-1	TGCGCCAGCAGCCAAATATGGGGGGGCAGGGGGCTTAATGAGCAGTTCTTC	CASSQIWGGRGLNEQFF
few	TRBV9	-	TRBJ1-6	TGTGCCAGCAGCGTAGAGGCGCAGGGAAATTCACCCCTCCACTTT	CASSVEAQGNSPLHF
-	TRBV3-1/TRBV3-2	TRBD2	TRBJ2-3	TGTGCCAGCAGCCCACGGGGTAGCGGGAGAGTTGGAGATACGCAGTATTTT	CASSPRGSGRVGDTQYF
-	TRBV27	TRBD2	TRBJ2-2	TGTGCCAGCAGTTTATGGGGGACTAGCGGAGGGAACACCGGGGAGCTGTTTTTT	CASSLWGTSGGNTGELFF
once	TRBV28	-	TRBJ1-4	TGTGCCAGCAGGATCACCTCTGCAACTAATGAAAAACTGTTTTTT	CASRITSATNEKLFF
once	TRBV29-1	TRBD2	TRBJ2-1	TGCAGCGTTGAGACTAGCGGGCCCAGCTACAATGAGCAGTTCTTC	CSVETSGPSYNEQFF
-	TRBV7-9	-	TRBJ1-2	TGTGCCAGCAGCTCCAGACAGATTAACTATGGCTACACCTTC	CASSSRQINYGYTF
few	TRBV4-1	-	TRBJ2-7	TGCGCCAGCAGCCAAGTGACAGCTTCCTACGAGCAGTACTTC	CASSQVTASYEQYF
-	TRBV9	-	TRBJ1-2	TGTGCCAGCAGCGTAGCGGGACATCCCTATGGCTACACCTTC	CASSVAGHPYGYTF